These 10 T cell receptor beta chains were sequenced from one sample in a study of blood T cells in healthy people across ages. Then a second PCR, running roughly 7 to 11 cycles, was carried out with a sample-barcoded 5' primer and a J-beta primer mix. One entry per CDR3 protein results from TCRdb running MiXCR on the 5' RACE reads. This sample has 600,000 or so distinct CDR3 sequences; around 50% occur once, and the top ten carry 20% to 25%. The sequencing input was blood. These receptors all come from an elderly man in good health.

This clonotype was counted ten times or more. The chain links TRBV6-5 to TRBJ2-3, with 7 positions matching TRBD1. V lost 10 bases and J lost 2; bases outside the gene matches: 9. Germline values: CDR1 MNHEY, CDR2 SVGAGI. The CDR3 is made up of 14 amino acids. The CDR3 region is CATHEGAHTDTQYF. The CDR3 DNA is TGTGCCACCCACGAGGGGGCCCACACAGATACGCAGTATTTT.

This clonotype was seen a single time. The chain carries TRBV12-5 and TRBJ2-3, with D perhaps TRBD1 or TRBD2 (6 bases each). CDR1 is LGHNT, CDR2 FRNRAP, per germline. The CDR3 runs 15 residues. Deletions cut 6 bases from V and 6 bases from J, with 19 bases between. CDR3 sequence: CASGAYWGARDTQYF. The CDR3 DNA reads TGTGCTAGTGGGGCTTATTGGGGGGCTCGGGATACGCAGTATTTT. Full variable domain (rest looked up from reference TRBV12-5 and TRBJ2-3): DARVTQTPRHKVTEMGQEVTMRCQPILGHNTVFWYRQTMMQGLELLAYFRNRAPLDDSGMPKDRFSAEMPDATLATLKIQPSEPRDSAVYFCASGAYWGARDTQYFGPGTRLTVL.

The chain combines TRBV6-6 with TRBJ2-1; D possibly corresponds to TRBD2 (5 bases). The CDR3 spans 12 residues. The germline V and J ends were trimmed by 6 bases and 10 bases, with 13 bases remaining between them. Germline V gene sequence: CDR1 MNHNY, CDR2 SVGAGI (reference sequence). In DNA, the CDR3 is TGTGCCAGCAGCCGGGAATCCCAGGAGCAGTTCTTC. This encodes CASSRESQEQFF.

Here the CDR3 reads CSARTNRNTEAFF. The CDR3 bases are TGCAGTGCTAGAACTAATAGAAACACTGAAGCTTTCTTT. V usage is TRBV20-1 and J usage is TRBJ1-1, with D unresolved. Trimming took 2 bases from V and 2 from J, leaving 9 bases between them. The V gene's germline CDR1 is DFQATT and CDR2 SNEGSKA (reference sequence). The CDR3 consists of 13 residues.

The genes are TRBV20-1 and TRBJ2-3; a weak D match, TRBD2 (5 bases). V lost 6 bases to trimming and J lost 3 bases, with 10 bases between them. CDR3 length: 12 residues. CDR1 is DFQATT, CDR2 SNEGSKA, per germline (reference sequence). The CDR3 nucleotides read TGCAGTGCAGCAGAGCGGACAGATACGCAGTATTTT. This sequence encodes CSAAERTDTQYF.

The chain employs TRBV4-1 and TRBJ2-1; 7 positions agree with TRBD1. Germline lookup yields CDR1 MGHRA and CDR2 YSYEKL. V lost 1 base and J lost 2; bases outside the gene matches: 8. This CDR3 comprises 17 residues. CDR3: CASSQVPQGVTYNEQFF. CDR3 nucleotides: TGCGCCAGCAGCCAAGTGCCCCAGGGGGTAACCTACAATGAGCAGTTCTTC.

This clonotype was picked up many times. The chain couples TRBV6-6 to TRBJ1-4; 8 positions agree with TRBD1. In germline, CDR1 is MNHNY, CDR2 SVGAGI (reference sequence). The V and J ends lost 6 bases and 3 bases, in that order; junction bases with no gene match: 9. CDR3 length: 16 amino acids. CDR3 bases: TGTGCCAGCAGGGACAGGGTAATTTCGGCTAATGAAAAACTGTTTTTT. Protein sequence: CASRDRVISANEKLFF.

This chain uses TRBV11-1 with TRBJ2-5; 10 positions agree with TRBD2. Trimming removed 0 bases from V and 2 bases from J; junction bases left unmatched: 0. This CDR3 has 15 amino acids. Germline CDR1 reads SGHAT; CDR2 reads FQDESV (reference sequence). The CDR3 region has the DNA TGTGCCAGCAGCTTAGCAGCGGGAGGGCAAGAGACCCAGTACTTC. It translates to CASSLAAGGQETQYF.

V gene TRBV7-9 combines with J gene TRBJ2-7; D remains unclear. The V end lost 1 base, the J end lost 3 bases, and 16 bases lay between the germline ends. The germline CDR1 and CDR2 sequences are SEHNR and FQNEAQ (reference sequence). The CDR3 extends over 16 amino acids. The CDR3 coding sequence is TGTGCCAGCAGCTTAGTGTCCATGGGATCTTACTACGAGCAGTACTTC. Translating gives CASSLVSMGSYYEQYF.

This clonotype was found a few times. The V and J genes are TRBV14 and TRBJ2-5; TRBD2 is a possible D gene (6 bases). The V end was cut by 1 base, the J end by 5 bases, with 11 bases between. The CDR3 consists of 14 residues. Germline assignment: CDR1 SGHDN and CDR2 FVKESK. The CDR3 region is CASSQVLASETQYF. CDR3 in DNA: TGTGCCAGCAGCCAAGTACTAGCCTCGGAGACCCAGTACTTC. The complete variable domain, with remaining parts taken from reference TRBV14 and TRBJ2-5, reads EAGVTQFPSHSVIEKGQTVTLRCDPISGHDNLYWYRRVMGKEIKFLLHFVKESKQDESGMPNNRFLAERTGGTYSTLKVQPAELEDSGVYFCASSQVLASETQYFGPGTRLLVL.